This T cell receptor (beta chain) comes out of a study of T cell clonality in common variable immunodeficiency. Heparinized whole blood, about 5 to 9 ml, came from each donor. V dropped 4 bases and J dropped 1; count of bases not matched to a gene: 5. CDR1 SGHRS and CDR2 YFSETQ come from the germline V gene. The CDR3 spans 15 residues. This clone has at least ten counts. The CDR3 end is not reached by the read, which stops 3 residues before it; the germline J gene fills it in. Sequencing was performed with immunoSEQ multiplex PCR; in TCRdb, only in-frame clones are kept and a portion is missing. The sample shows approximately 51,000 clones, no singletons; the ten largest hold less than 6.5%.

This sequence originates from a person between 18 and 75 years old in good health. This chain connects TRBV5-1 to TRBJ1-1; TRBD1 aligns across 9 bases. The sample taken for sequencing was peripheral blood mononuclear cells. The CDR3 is CASSPDRGENTEAFF. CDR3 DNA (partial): TGCGCCAGCAGCCCAGACAGGGGGGAGAACACTGAA.